This record covers a single TCR beta chain. This clonotype showed up just a few times. The target of this receptor is not known. No much larger clone is present one base from it, and per-base qualities are unavailable. TCR beta CDR3 regions were amplified from RNA transcripts. For the first round of RT-PCR on the TCR CDR3, the HTBI primer set was used together with the Qiagen OneStep RT-PCR kit. The libraries were constructed in a second round of multiplex PCR and then size-selected and purified. The libraries were sequenced on an Illumina HiSeq2000 using paired-end 100 bp reads. As for the authors' bioinformatics: SOAPnuke was used to process the raw data, removing reads that contained adapters or uncalled bases, had a mean Phred below 15, or lacked an exact match to the constant primer or identifier. High-quality paired reads were merged with COPE v1.2.5, and unique nucleotide sequences were defined as clonotypes. MiTCR v1.1 was used to align clonotypes to the IMGT TRBV, TRBD and TRBJ reference segments. Analysis was restricted to V-J combinations with a frequency above 0.0001, which covered approximately 99% of repertoires. A TCS score was defined as the ratio of F50 (clonal expansion) to E x V (chaos), with BLOSUM62-based TCRdist applied between CDR3 peptides within each V-J. Welch's t-statistics and random forest reduced just over 500 V-J features to roughly 13, which were used in a naive Bayes classifier (R e1071). TCRdb trimmed public reads at Q25 via fastp, called clones via MiXCR and kept in-frame beta chains. Each entry is one CDR3 protein sequence, shown with its most common DNA and genes. The authors' filters were not applied to this entry. The sample records around 520,000 distinct CDR3 sequences, approximately 15% of which are singletons. The ten biggest clones cover more than 11% of the sample.

This entry belongs to a study of T cells in Graves' hyperthyroidism and ophthalmopathy (dated by TCRdb to the late 2010s). The study in broad terms: Peripheral blood samples were taken at the time of initial diagnosis, prior to any treatment. According to the paper, TCR Vbeta CDR3 sequencing was carried out on 135 peripheral blood samples, which came from under 50 ophthalmopathy, 70 to 80 hyperthyroidism and roughly 17 progressor patients. An independent validation cohort of 18 to 20 hyperthyroidism patients and more than 15 patients who later progressed to ophthalmopathy tested prospective prediction of ophthalmopathy. The 100 discovery patients were divided at random into training and test sets in a 7:3 ratio. After blood sampling, hyperthyroidism patients were treated with methimazole at a starting dose of 30 mg daily, and ophthalmopathy patients were treated with high-dose intravenous methylprednisolone. In six Graves' hyperthyroidism patients, the study also compared T-cell repertoires from thyroid tissue with T-cell repertoires from blood. TCR V-J signatures able to tell the groups apart were searched for in a discovery cohort of 90 to 100 patients, of whom around 42 had Graves' ophthalmopathy and 55 to 60 had stable Graves' hyperthyroidism.

Stable Graves' hyperthyroidism was defined as no progression to ophthalmopathy during 18 months of follow-up. Hyperthyroidism patients were aged 18 to 65 years and newly diagnosed, with disease duration of less than 2 months. Exclusion was applied to patients with uncontrolled infections, other autoimmune diseases, pregnancy or lactation. Diagnoses relied on clinical symptoms, serum thyroxine and TRAb, thyroid ultrasound and orbital computed tomography. PBMCs were isolated from roughly 10 ml of fresh peripheral blood by Ficoll-Paque density gradient centrifugation. Total RNA was extracted with Trizol reagent, and quality was checked on an Agilent 2100 Bioanalyzer. Findings and caveats that apply to the study as a whole: Ophthalmopathy was separated from stable hyperthyroidism by a 13 V-J signature model, with over 85% sensitivity and approximately 84% specificity obtained in cross-validation and 80%/75% obtained in testing. No statistical method was used to fix the sample size in advance, and group allocation was not hidden from the investigators. During validation, the model predicted progression to ophthalmopathy a median of around 7 months ahead of onset, with 60% to 71% sensitivity and 72.22% specificity. Most expanded thyroid clonotypes (frequency above 0.001) were also found in blood, which suggests that blood repertoires may mirror thyroid immune responses.

The origin of this receptor is a woman in her forties with Graves' hyperthyroidism. Sequenced: blood.

The CDR3 is CASGSGRARATQYF. The DNA sequence is given as TGTGCCAGCGGTAGCGGGAGGGCCCGGGCCACGCAGTATTTT. The chain is encoded by TRBV28 joined to TRBJ2-3, with 11 bases aligning to TRBD2. Trimmed from V: 8 bases; trimmed from J: 9 bases; junction bases lacking a gene match: 10. Based on the germline V gene, the CDR1 and CDR2 sequences are MDHEN and SYDVKM. From cysteine to phenylalanine, the CDR3 is 14 amino acids long. The CDR3 DNA has 42 bases and is translated from base 1.